Given below is one T cell receptor beta chain in context. This sample also contains other DNA sequences that code for the same CDR3. The protocol was immunoSEQ multiplex PCR, while the TCRdb copy is restricted to in-frame clones and leaves out a portion. The sample records about 150,000 clones, around 81% being singletons. The sample comes from a study of blood T cell repertoires in COVID-19. The sequence was obtained from a woman between 40 and 55 years old who had recovered from COVID-19. Material for sequencing was PBMCs or T cells enriched from blood (not recorded which).

DNA for the CDR3: TGTGCCACCAGCAGAGATAGGAGGGATACGCAGTATTTT. The encoded protein is CATSRDRRDTQYF. This chain joins TRBV15 and TRBJ2-3; possibly TRBD2 for D (5 bases). In germline, CDR1 is LNHNV, CDR2 YYDKDF (reference sequence). Trimming shortened V by 0 bases and J by 6 bases, and 7 bases separated the two germline ends. The CDR3 spans 13 residues. The whole variable domain, filled in from reference TRBV15 and TRBJ2-3, reads DAMVIQNPRYQVTQFGKPVTLSCSQTLNHNVMYWYQQKSSQAPKLLFHYYDKDFNNEADTPDNFQSRRPNTSFCFLDIRSPGLGDTAMYLCATSRDRRDTQYFGPGTRLTVL.